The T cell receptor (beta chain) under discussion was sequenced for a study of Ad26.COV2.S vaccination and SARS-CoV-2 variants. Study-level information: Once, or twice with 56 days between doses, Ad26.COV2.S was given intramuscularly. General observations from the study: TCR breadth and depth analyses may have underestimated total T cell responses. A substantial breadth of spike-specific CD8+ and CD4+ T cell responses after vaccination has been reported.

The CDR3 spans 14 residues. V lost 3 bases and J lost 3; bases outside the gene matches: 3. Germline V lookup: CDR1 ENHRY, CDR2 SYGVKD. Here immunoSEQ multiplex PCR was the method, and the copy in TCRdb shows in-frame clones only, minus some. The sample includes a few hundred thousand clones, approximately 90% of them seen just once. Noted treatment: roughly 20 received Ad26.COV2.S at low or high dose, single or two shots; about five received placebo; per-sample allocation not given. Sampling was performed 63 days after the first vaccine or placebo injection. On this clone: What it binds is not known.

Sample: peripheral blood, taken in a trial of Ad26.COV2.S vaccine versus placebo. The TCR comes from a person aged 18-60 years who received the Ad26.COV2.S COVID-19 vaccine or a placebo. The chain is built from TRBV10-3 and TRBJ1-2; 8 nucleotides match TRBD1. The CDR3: CAISDRGLDYGYTF. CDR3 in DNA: TGTGCCATCAGTGACAGGGGGCTTGACTATGGCTACACCTTC.